Listed here are 25 T cell receptor beta chains from one sample, sequenced in a study of shared clonotypes between healthy human individuals. The table came from immunoSEQ multiplex PCR; TCRdb's copy has only in-frame clones and leaves some out. The sample lists more than 2,000,000 clones; approximately 93% were seen once. Sample: naive CD4+ T cells from PBMCs. Subset defined: CD45RA+ positively selected. Receptors originate from a man in his late teens or twenties in good health. Some clones in this sample may be carry-over from other donors' samples.

This chain joins TRBV5-6 and TRBJ2-2, with D perhaps given as TRBD1 or TRBD2 (6 bases each). CDR1 SGHDT and CDR2 YYEEEE come from the germline V gene. The V end was cut by 7 bases, the J end by 5 bases, with 18 bases between. The CDR3 is made up of 15 amino acids. The CDR3 nucleotides read TGTGCCAGCCTCCGTAGGGGGGCTGTGACCGGGGAGCTGTTTTTT. As protein: CASLRRGAVTGELFF.

V is TRBV7-8 and J is TRBJ2-5; 13 positions match TRBD2. Trimming removed 5 bases from V and 7 bases from J; junction bases left unmatched: 10. This CDR3 spans 16 amino acids. The V gene's germline CDR1 is SGHVS and CDR2 FQNEAQ. Here the CDR3 DNA reads TGTGCCAGCAGCCTCAGGACTAGCGGGAGTATGGGGACCCAGTACTTC. This sequence encodes CASSLRTSGSMGTQYF.

The chain has TRBV2 and TRBJ2-2; a possible D gene is TRBD1 (5 bases). The CDR3 is 12 residues long. CDR1 SNHLY and CDR2 FYNNEI come from the germline V gene. V lost 11 bases and J 0 bases, leaving 7 bases between the germline ends. The chain's CDR3 is CAGAANTGELFF. For the CDR3, the DNA is TGTGCCGGGGCGGCGAACACCGGGGAGCTGTTTTTT. Filled out from reference TRBV2 and TRBJ2-2, the complete variable domain reads EPEVTQTPSHQVTQMGQEVILRCVPISNHLYFYWYRQILGQKVEFLVSFYNNEISEKSEIFDDQFSVERPDGSNFTLKIRSTKLEDSAMYFCAGAANTGELFFGEGSRLTVL.

In this sample, this clone turned up once. This sequence joins TRBV29-1 and TRBJ1-2; D remains ambiguous. Looked up from germline, CDR1 is SQVTM and CDR2 is ANQGSEA. The CDR3 spans 12 residues. Deletions cut 7 bases from V and 4 bases from J, with 13 bases between. The CDR3 spells CSASSSAYGYTF. Written as DNA, the CDR3 is TGCAGCGCTTCGTCTTCAGCCTATGGCTACACCTTC.

CDR3 loop: CASSWTSGRKETQYF. CDR3 coding DNA: TGTGCCAGCAGCTGGACTAGCGGACGGAAGGAGACCCAGTACTTC. The V and J genes are TRBV7-9 and TRBJ2-5; 10 nucleotides agree with TRBD2. The CDR3 loop spans 15 amino acids. The V and J ends lost 4 bases and 5 bases, in that order; junction bases with no gene match: 7. Germline V gives CDR1 SEHNR, CDR2 FQNEAQ (reference sequence).

Turning to this clone: Other DNA sequences from this sample encode an identical CDR3 as well. This CDR3 is CASSYSGTGTYEQYF. The DNA of the CDR3 is TGTGCCAGCAGTTACTCTGGGACGGGTACCTACGAGCAGTACTTC. The rearrangement links TRBV6-5 to TRBJ2-7; D is tentatively TRBD1 or TRBD2 (5 bases each). V lost 0 bases to trimming and J lost 2 bases, with 11 bases between them. The CDR3 is 15 amino acids. Germline V lookup: CDR1 MNHEY, CDR2 SVGAGI.

For this clone: Other DNA sequences in this specimen translate into the identical CDR3. V is TRBV20-1 and J is TRBJ2-7; tentative D call: TRBD1 (5 bases). Germline V CDR1 and CDR2: DFQATT, SNEGSKA (reference sequence). This CDR3 has 10 residues. Trimming stripped 0 bases from V and 10 bases from J, with 7 bases between. The CDR3 bases are TGCAGTGCTAGAGATAGGGGACAGTACTTC. Translated: CSARDRGQYF.

The CDR3 coding sequence is TGTGCCAGCACTATTGGGCCTAACCCCACCTACGAGCAGTACTTC. Translating gives CASTIGPNPTYEQYF. The chain is built from TRBV5-4 and TRBJ2-7; no clear D gene. Germline lookup yields CDR1 SGHNT and CDR2 YYREEE (reference sequence). This CDR3 spans 15 amino acids. V was trimmed by 6 bases and J by 2 bases, leaving 18 bases between them.

The V gene is TRBV5-6, the J gene TRBJ1-3, with D perhaps matching TRBD1 (5 bases). The germline CDR1 and CDR2 sequences are SGHDT and YYEEEE. V gave up 0 bases and J gave up 8 bases, with 9 bases separating them. This CDR3 has 13 residues. The CDR3 coding sequence is TGTGCCAGCAGCTTGGGAGGGGTGCACACCATATATTTT. Residues: CASSLGGVHTIYF.

This clone was picked up one time. V is TRBV19 and J is TRBJ2-1; D gene uncertain. The germline V and J ends were trimmed by 5 bases and 0 bases, with 11 bases remaining between them. This CDR3 has 15 residues. Germline assignment: CDR1 LNHDA and CDR2 SQIVND (reference sequence). The CDR3 loop is CASSLYVGSYNEQFF. The DNA of the CDR3 is TGTGCCAGTAGTCTCTATGTGGGCTCCTACAATGAGCAGTTCTTC.

The V call is TRBV27, the J call TRBJ2-7; 7 nucleotides line up with TRBD2. Per the germline V gene, CDR1 is MNHEY and CDR2 is SMNVEV (reference sequence). The length of the CDR3 is 14 residues. V shed 7 bases and J 2 bases; nucleotides not matched to a gene: 8. CDR3 bases: TGTGCCAGCAAGCCAGCGGGAACAACCTACGAGCAGTACTTC. Translation: CASKPAGTTYEQYF.

The CDR3, as DNA: TGTGCCAGCAGTTTATGGGTTCGATTAAGGGGCAATCAGCCCCAGCATTTT. This sequence encodes CASSLWVRLRGNQPQHF. V is TRBV28 and J is TRBJ1-5; D not certain. This CDR3 comprises 17 residues. V was pared by 0 bases and J by 2 bases, with 14 bases between. Germline assignment: CDR1 MDHEN and CDR2 SYDVKM.

This chain joins TRBV28 and TRBJ1-2; the match to TRBD1 covers 12 bases. Germline CDR1 reads MDHEN; CDR2 reads SYDVKM. Unmatched junction bases numbered 6, after V lost 5 bases and J lost 5 bases. This CDR3 spans 15 amino acids. CDR3 residues: CASSAGTGGRYGYTF. CDR3 DNA: TGTGCCAGCAGTGCCGGGACAGGGGGCAGGTATGGCTACACCTTC.

This clone appeared once. V and J are TRBV27 and TRBJ2-7; D possibly corresponds to TRBD2 (6 bases). Trimming left V 7 bases short and J 0 bases short, with 16 bases between. Germline V lookup: CDR1 MNHEY, CDR2 SMNVEV (reference sequence). CDR3 size: 15 residues. The CDR3 DNA reads as TGTGCCAGCAATCAGAGGCGGGGAAGCTCCTACGAGCAGTACTTC. Protein sequence: CASNQRRGSSYEQYF.

A remark on this clone: The sample has other DNA sequences that encode this CDR3 too. The chain links TRBV15 to TRBJ1-5; D uncertain. The CDR3 is 14 residues long. With 0 bases removed from V and 3 bases from J, the gap between germline ends came to 6 bases. The V gene's germline CDR1 is LNHNV and CDR2 YYDKDF (reference sequence). DNA of the CDR3: TGTGCCACCAGCAGAGAAGGGATCAATCAGCCCCAGCATTTT. Translating it yields CATSREGINQPQHF. The complete variable domain, with remaining parts taken from reference TRBV15 and TRBJ1-5, reads DAMVIQNPRYQVTQFGKPVTLSCSQTLNHNVMYWYQQKSSQAPKLLFHYYDKDFNNEADTPDNFQSRRPNTSFCFLDIRSPGLGDTAMYLCATSREGINQPQHFGDGTRLSIL.

For this clone: The sample has other DNA sequences that encode this CDR3 too. The chain is built from TRBV11-2 and TRBJ1-2; 8 bases align to TRBD1. After removal of 9 bases from V and 7 bases from J, the junction contained 16 bases not matched to a gene. The CDR3 is 15 residues long. CDR1 SGHAT and CDR2 FQNNGV come from the germline V gene. DNA of the CDR3: TGTGCCAGTAGCCCCCGACCGACAGGGGTTGGTGGCTACACCTTC. Translated: CASSPRPTGVGGYTF.

The rearrangement joins TRBV6-5 to TRBJ1-1, with D possibly matching TRBD1 (6 bases). The germline gives CDR1 MNHEY, CDR2 SVGAGI. The length of the CDR3 is 13 residues. Between the trimmed V and J ends, which lost 4 bases and 7 bases, there was a span of 13 bases. The CDR3 loop is CASSWRVRGEAFF. The CDR3 DNA sequence: TGTGCCAGCAGTTGGAGGGTCAGGGGTGAAGCTTTCTTT.

This sequence joins TRBV28 and TRBJ1-2; 9 positions match TRBD1. V lost 5 bases and J lost 7; bases outside the gene matches: 14. There are 16 residues in the CDR3. The germline V gene has CDR1 MDHEN and CDR2 SYDVKM. The CDR3 region has the DNA TGTGCCAGCAGTCCATCTCCCGGGACAGGGACGAGTGGCTACACCTTC. Translated, it gives CASSPSPGTGTSGYTF.

V and J are TRBV27 and TRBJ2-5; no reliable D call. Germline lookup yields CDR1 MNHEY and CDR2 SMNVEV (reference sequence). V lost 3 bases and J 3 bases, leaving 17 bases between the germline ends. This CDR3 comprises 16 residues. CDR3 coding DNA: TGTGCCAGCAGTTTTTTATATCGTGGCAGGAAAGAGACCCAGTACTTC. It translates to CASSFLYRGRKETQYF.

The chain couples TRBV5-4 to TRBJ2-7; TRBD1 agrees at 10 bases. The V gene's germline CDR1 is SGHNT and CDR2 YYREEE (reference sequence). Trimming cost V 3 bases and J 6 bases; bases outside gene matches: 9. The CDR3 totals 15 residues. This CDR3 is CASSWPPGQGSEQYF. CDR3 DNA: TGTGCCAGCAGCTGGCCCCCGGGACAGGGGAGCGAGCAGTACTTC.

This clone was observed a few times. The rearrangement joins TRBV6-6 to TRBJ1-5; no clear D. Trimming cost V 2 bases and J 7 bases, with 6 bases left between them. The V gene's germline CDR1 is MNHNY and CDR2 SVGAGI (reference sequence). CDR3 length: 12 amino acids. The chain's CDR3 is CASSYNSQPQHF. The CDR3 region has the DNA TGTGCCAGCAGTTACAATAGCCAGCCCCAGCATTTT.

The chain carries TRBV27 and TRBJ1-5; TRBD1 matches at 9 bases. Germline V gene sequence: CDR1 MNHEY, CDR2 SMNVEV (reference sequence). This CDR3 spans 18 amino acids. V shed 5 bases and J 4 bases; nucleotides not matched to a gene: 15. CDR3 nucleotide sequence: TGTGCCAGCAGTAGAGGGACAGGGATCCGACGGGGTAATCAGCCCCAGCATTTT. This encodes CASSRGTGIRRGNQPQHF.

The chain is built from TRBV21-1 and TRBJ2-2; the DNA was not compared with TRBD2, the D call given in the table. TRBV21-1 is annotated as a pseudogene. This CDR3 is 16 amino acids long. Written as DNA, the CDR3 is TGTGCCAGCAGCAAAACGAGGGCCGAGAACACCGGGGAGCTGTTTTTT. Translated, it gives CASSKTRAENTGELFF.

The V call is TRBV4-3, the J call TRBJ1-2, with D unclear. Deletions cut 0 bases from V and 7 bases from J, with 12 bases between. CDR3 length: 14 residues. Germline lookup yields CDR1 LGHNA and CDR2 YSLEER. CDR3 loop: CASSQEQLRPGYTF. The CDR3 DNA reads TGCGCCAGCAGCCAAGAGCAGTTGAGACCTGGCTACACCTTC.

The V call is TRBV7-9, the J call TRBJ2-5; TRBD2 agrees at 9 bases. CDR1 is SEHNR, CDR2 FQNEAQ, per germline (reference sequence). V shed 4 bases and J 5 bases; nucleotides not matched to a gene: 8. This CDR3 is built from 15 residues. Here the CDR3 reads CASSSFSGGRETQYF. CDR3 DNA: TGTGCCAGCAGCTCATTTAGCGGGGGCCGGGAGACCCAGTACTTC.